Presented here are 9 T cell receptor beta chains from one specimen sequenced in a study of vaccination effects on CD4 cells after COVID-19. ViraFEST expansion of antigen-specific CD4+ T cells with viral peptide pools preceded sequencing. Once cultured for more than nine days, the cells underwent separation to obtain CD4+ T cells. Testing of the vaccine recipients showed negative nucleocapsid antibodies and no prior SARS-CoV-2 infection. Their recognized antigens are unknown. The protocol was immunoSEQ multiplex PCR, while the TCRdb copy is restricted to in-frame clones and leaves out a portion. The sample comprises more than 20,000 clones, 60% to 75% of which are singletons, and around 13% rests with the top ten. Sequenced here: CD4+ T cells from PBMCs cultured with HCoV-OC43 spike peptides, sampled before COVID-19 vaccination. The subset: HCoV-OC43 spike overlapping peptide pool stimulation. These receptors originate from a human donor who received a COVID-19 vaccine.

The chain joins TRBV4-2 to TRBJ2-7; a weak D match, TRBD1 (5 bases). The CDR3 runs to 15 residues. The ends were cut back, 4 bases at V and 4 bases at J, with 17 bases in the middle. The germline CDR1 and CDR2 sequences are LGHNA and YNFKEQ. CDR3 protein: CASSPELAGPYEQYF. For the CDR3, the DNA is TGTGCCAGCAGCCCTGAACTGGCAGGGCCGTACGAGCAGTACTTC.

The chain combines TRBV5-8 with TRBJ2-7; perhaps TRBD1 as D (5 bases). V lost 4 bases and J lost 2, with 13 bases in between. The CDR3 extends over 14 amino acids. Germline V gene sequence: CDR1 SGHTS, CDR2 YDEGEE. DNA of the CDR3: TGTGCCAGCAGCACAGGACCAGGAACCTACGAGCAGTACTTC. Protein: CASSTGPGTYEQYF. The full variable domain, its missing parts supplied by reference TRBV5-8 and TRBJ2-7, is EAGVTQSPTHLIKTRGQQATLRCSPISGHTSVYWYQQALGLGLQFLLWYDEGEERNRGNFPPRFSGRQFPNYSSELNVNALELEDSALYLCASSTGPGTYEQYFGPGTRLTVT.

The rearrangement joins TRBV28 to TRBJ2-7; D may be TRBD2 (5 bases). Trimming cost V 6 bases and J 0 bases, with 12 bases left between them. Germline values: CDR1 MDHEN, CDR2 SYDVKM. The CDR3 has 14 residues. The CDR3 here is CASRRLGSSYEQYF. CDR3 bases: TGTGCCAGCAGGAGACTGGGGAGCTCCTACGAGCAGTACTTC.

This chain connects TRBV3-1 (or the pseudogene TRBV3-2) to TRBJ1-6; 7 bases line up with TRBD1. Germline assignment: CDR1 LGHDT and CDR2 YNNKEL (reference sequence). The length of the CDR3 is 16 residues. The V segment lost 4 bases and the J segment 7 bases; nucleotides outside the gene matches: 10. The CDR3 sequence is CASSLTWDSKNSPLHF. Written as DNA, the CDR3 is TGTGCCAGCAGCCTTACATGGGACAGCAAAAATTCACCCCTCCACTTT.

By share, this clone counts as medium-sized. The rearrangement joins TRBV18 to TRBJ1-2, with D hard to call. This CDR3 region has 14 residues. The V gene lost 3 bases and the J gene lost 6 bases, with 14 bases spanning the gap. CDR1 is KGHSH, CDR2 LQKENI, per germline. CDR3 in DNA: TGTGCCAGCTCACCGGGCGGCGGCGCTAATGGCTACACCTTC. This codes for CASSPGGGANGYTF. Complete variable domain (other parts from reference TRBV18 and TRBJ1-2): NAGVMQNPRHLVRRRGQEARLRCSPMKGHSHVYWYRQLPEEGLKFMVYLQKENIIDESGMPKERFSAEFPKEGPSILRIQQVVRGDSAAYFCASSPGGGANGYTFGSGTRLTVV.

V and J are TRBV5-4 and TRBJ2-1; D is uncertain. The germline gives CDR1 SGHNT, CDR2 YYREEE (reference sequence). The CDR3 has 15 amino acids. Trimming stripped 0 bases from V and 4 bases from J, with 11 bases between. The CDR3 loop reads CASSLAAASYNEQFF. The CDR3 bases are TGTGCCAGCAGCTTGGCCGCGGCTAGTTACAATGAGCAGTTCTTC.

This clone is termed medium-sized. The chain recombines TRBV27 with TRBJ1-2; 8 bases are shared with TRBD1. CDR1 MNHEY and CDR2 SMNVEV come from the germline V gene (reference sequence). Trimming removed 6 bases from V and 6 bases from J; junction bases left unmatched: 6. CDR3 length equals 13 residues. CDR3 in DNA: TGTGCCAGCAGCCTCAGGGGGCAGGATGGCTACACCTTC. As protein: CASSLRGQDGYTF.

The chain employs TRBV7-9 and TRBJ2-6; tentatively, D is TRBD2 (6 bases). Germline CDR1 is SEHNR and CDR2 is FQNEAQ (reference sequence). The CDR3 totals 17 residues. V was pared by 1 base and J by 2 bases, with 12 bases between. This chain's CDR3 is CASSLVGGAAGANVLTF. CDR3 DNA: TGTGCCAGCAGCTTAGTGGGCGGGGCTGCTGGGGCCAACGTCCTGACTTTC.

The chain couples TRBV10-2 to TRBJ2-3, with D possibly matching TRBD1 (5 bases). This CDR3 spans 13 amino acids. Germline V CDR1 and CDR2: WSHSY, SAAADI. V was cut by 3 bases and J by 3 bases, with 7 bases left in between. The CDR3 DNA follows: TGCGCCAGCAGTGACCAGGGAACAGATACGCAGTATTTT. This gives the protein CASSDQGTDTQYF.